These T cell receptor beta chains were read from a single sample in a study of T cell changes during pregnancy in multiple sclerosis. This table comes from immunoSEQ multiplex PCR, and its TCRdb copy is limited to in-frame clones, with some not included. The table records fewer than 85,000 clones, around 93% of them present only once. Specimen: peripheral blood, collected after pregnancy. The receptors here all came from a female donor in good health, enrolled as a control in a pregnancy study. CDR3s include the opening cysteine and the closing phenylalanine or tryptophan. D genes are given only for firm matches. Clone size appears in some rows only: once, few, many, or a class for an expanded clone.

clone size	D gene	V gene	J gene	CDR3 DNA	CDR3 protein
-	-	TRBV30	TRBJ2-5	TGTGCCTGGAGTCGGCAAGAGACCCAGTACTTC	CAWSRQETQYF
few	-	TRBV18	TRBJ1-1	TGTGCCAGCTCTGCTCAGCGGGGGGACACTGAAGCTTTCTTT	CASSAQRGDTEAFF
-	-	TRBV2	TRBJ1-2	TGTGCCAGCACCCAGGGAAACTATGGCTACACCTTC	CASTQGNYGYTF
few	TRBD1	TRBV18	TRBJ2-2	TGTGCCAGCTCACCAAACAGGGGCAAGACCGGGGAGCTGTTTTTT	CASSPNRGKTGELFF
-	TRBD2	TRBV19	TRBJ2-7	TGTGCCACCCAACGAACTTTAGGGGGTCTAGCGGGAGTCTGGGGCGAGCAGTACTTC	CATQRTLGGLAGVWGEQYF
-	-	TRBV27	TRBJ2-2	TGTGCCAGCAGTTTAAAAGGGGTACCCGGGGAGCTGTTTTTT	CASSLKGVPGELFF
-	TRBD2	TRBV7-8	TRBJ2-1	TGTGCCAGCAGCCCCCGGGTGGATAGCGGGAAGGATGAGCAGTTCTTC	CASSPRVDSGKDEQFF
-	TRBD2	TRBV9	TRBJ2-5	TGTGCCAGCAGCGTAGCGACTAGCGGGGGGGCCTCGGTCCAAGAGACCCAGTACTTC	CASSVATSGGASVQETQYF
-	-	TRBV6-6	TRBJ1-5	TGTGCCAGCAGTTACGGGCAAAGCAATCAGCCCCAGCATTTT	CASSYGQSNQPQHF
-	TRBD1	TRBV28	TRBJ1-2	TGTGCCAGCAGTTCCGGGACAGGCGGCCGAGGTGGCTATGGCTACACCTTC	CASSSGTGGRGGYGYTF
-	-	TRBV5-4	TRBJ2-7	TGTGCCAGCAGCTTTTGGGGCAGATCCTACGAGCAGTACTTC	CASSFWGRSYEQYF
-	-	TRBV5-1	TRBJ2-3	TGCGCCAGCAGGGACACCAGTTCAGATACGCAGTATTTT	CASRDTSSDTQYF
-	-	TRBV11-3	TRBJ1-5	TGTGCCAGCAGCTTCTCTAACAGGGCCGCTCAGCCCCAGCATTTT	CASSFSNRAAQPQHF
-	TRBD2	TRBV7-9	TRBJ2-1	TGTGCCAGCACCCTAACAGCGGGGGTGACTTACAATGAGCAGTTCTTC	CASTLTAGVTYNEQFF
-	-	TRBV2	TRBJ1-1	TGTGCCAGCAGTGAAATCGGGGGGTACGACACTGAAGCTTTCTTT	CASSEIGGYDTEAFF
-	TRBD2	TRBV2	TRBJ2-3	TGTGCCAGCAGTCGCAGGACTAGCGGGGTCCTAGATACGCAGTATTTT	CASSRRTSGVLDTQYF
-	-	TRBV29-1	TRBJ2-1	TGCAGCGTTGACAACCTATTCTCCTACAATGAGCAGTTCTTC	CSVDNLFSYNEQFF
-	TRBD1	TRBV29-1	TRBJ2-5	TGCAGCGTGGACAGGGGGCGGGAGACCCAGTACTTC	CSVDRGRETQYF
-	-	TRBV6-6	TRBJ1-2	TGTGCCAGCAGTTACGGCGGGGCGGGAGACTATGGCTACACCTTC	CASSYGGAGDYGYTF
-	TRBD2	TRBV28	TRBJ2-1	TGTGCCAGCAGGGGATCCGGGACTAGCATGTATGAGCAGTTCTTC	CASRGSGTSMYEQFF
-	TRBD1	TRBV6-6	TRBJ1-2	TGTGCCAGCAGATATCCGGGACAGGGGGCGGTAGGCTACACCTTC	CASRYPGQGAVGYTF
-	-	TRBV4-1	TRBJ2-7	TGCGCCAGCAGCCAAGATTTCTGGGGGACACCTAACTACGAGCAGTACTTC	CASSQDFWGTPNYEQYF
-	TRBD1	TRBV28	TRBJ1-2	TGTGCCAGCAGTGAGTCGTGGGACAGGGTCTGGGGCTACACCTTC	CASSESWDRVWGYTF
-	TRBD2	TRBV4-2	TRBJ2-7	TGTGCCAGCAGCCAAAAAGTAGTGGGAGGGGCCTACGAGCAGTACTTC	CASSQKVVGGAYEQYF
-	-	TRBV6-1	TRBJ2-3	TGTGCCAGCAGTGACCTATCCGACAGGCGTACCGCAGATACGCAGTATTTT	CASSDLSDRRTADTQYF
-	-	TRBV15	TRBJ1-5	TGTGCCACCACCGACGGGTATAGCAATCAGCCCCAGCATTTT	CATTDGYSNQPQHF
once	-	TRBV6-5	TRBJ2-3	TGTGCCAGCAGTTACTCTGCGATGGGCACAGATACGCAGTATTTT	CASSYSAMGTDTQYF